The 3 T cell receptor beta chains presented below share a single source sample, sequenced in a study of T cell responses to AZD1222 COVID-19 vaccine. The protocol was immunoSEQ multiplex PCR, while the TCRdb copy is restricted to in-frame clones and leaves out a portion. Of 60,000 to 100,000 clones listed, about 90% are singletons. Sequenced material: peripheral blood, taken on day 0 of AZD1222 vaccination. The receptors were sampled from an adult in good health.

The genes are TRBV14 and TRBJ1-5, with D tentatively TRBD1 (6 bases). Germline CDR1 SGHDN, CDR2 FVKESK. V dropped 2 bases and J dropped 5 bases, with 10 bases sitting between them. CDR3 length equals 14 residues. This CDR3 reads CASSQRTGYQPQHF. CDR3 DNA: TGTGCCAGCAGCCAACGAACAGGGTATCAGCCCCAGCATTTT.

The genes are TRBV7-7 and TRBJ2-7; 7 nucleotides line up with TRBD2. CDR1 is SSHAT and CDR2 is FNYEAQ in the germline V gene (reference sequence). This CDR3 is 13 amino acids long. V gave up 2 bases and J gave up 7 bases; unmatched junction bases: 5. The CDR3 DNA reads as TGTGCCAGCAGCTTACTTACGGGGGGTGAGCAGTACTTC. It translates to CASSLLTGGEQYF. Based on the CDR3 plus reference TRBV7-7 and TRBJ2-7, the full variable domain is GAGVSQSPRYKVTKRGQDVTLRCDPISSHATLYWYQQALGQGPEFLTYFNYEAQPDKSGLPSDRFSAERPEGSISTLTIQRTEQRDSAMYRCASSLLTGGEQYFGPGTRLTVT.

This clone was seen only a few times. The V call is TRBV3-1 (or the pseudogene TRBV3-2), the J call TRBJ2-5, with 11 positions matching TRBD2. The CDR3 consists of 14 residues. Unmatched junction bases numbered 7, after V lost 7 bases and J lost 6 bases. Germline V gene lookup returns CDR1 LGHDT and CDR2 YNNKEL (reference sequence). The CDR3 loop is CASKLAGAGKTQYF. The CDR3 DNA sequence: TGTGCCAGCAAACTAGCGGGAGCGGGGAAGACCCAGTACTTC.